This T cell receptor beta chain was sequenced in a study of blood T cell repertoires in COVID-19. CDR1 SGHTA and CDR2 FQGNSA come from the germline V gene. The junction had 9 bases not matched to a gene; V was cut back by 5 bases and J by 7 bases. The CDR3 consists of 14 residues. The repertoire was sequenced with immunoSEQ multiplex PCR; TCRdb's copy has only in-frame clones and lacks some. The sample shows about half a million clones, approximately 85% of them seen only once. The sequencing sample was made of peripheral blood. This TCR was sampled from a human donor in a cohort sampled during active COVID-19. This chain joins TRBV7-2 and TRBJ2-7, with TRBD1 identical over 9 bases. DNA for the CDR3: TGTGCCAGCAGCCCCCGGACAGGGGACCGAGAGCAGTACTTC. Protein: CASSPRTGDREQYF.